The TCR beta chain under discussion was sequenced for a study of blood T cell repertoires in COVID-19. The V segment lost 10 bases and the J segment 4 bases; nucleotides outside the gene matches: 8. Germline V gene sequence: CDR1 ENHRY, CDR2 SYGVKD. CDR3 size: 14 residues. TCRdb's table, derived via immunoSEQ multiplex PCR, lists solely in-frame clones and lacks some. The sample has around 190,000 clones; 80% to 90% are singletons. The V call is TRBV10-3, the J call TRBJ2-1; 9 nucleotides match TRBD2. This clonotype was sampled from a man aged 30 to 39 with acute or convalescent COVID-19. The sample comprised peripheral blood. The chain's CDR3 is CATLLAGEYNEQFF. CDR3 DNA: TGTGCCACCCTACTAGCGGGCGAGTACAATGAGCAGTTCTTC.